The present T cell receptor (beta chain) was sequenced within a study of vaccination effects on CD4 cells after COVID-19. Here immunoSEQ multiplex PCR was the method, and the copy in TCRdb shows in-frame clones only, minus some. The data hold tens of thousands of clones, with around 76% observed a single time. The CDR3 runs to 15 residues. The V gene lost 0 bases and the J gene lost 9 bases, with 18 bases spanning the gap. Germline V CDR1 and CDR2: LGHNA, YNFKEQ. With regard to this clone: The antigen remains undetermined.

Between days 9 and 10 of culture, CD4+ T cells were separated out. Documented for the person is a PCR-confirmed SARS-CoV-2 infection occurring between March and December 2020. All participants had two doses of either the BNT162b2 or mRNA-1273 vaccine. Study-level points and caveats: Clones from infection and from vaccination both contracted markedly late after vaccination.

The genes are TRBV4-2 and TRBJ2-7; tentatively, D is TRBD1 (5 bases). The material was CD4+ T cells from PBMCs cultured without peptide, obtained after COVID-19 vaccination. This clonotype was obtained from a human donor who had a prior SARS-CoV-2 infection. CDR3 nucleotides: TGTGCCAGCAGCCAAGATCCTGGGGCTTTGCGTTGGCAGTACTTC. Translated: CASSQDPGALRWQYF.